This TCR beta chain was captured by sequencing in a study of blood T cell repertoires in COVID-19. As for the study in general: The United States, Italy and Spain provided the acute and convalescent COVID-19 samples.

The germline V gene has CDR1 SQVTM and CDR2 ANQGSEA. The CDR3 is 13 residues long. V lost 5 bases to trimming and J lost 7 bases, with 15 bases between them. Assay: immunoSEQ multiplex PCR; the TCRdb copy retains only in-frame clones and omits some. The data hold 300,000 to 400,000 clones, with around 87% observed a single time. The sample consisted of PBMCs or T cells enriched from blood (not recorded which). This TCR was sampled from a woman aged 25-40 years with acute COVID-19. This chain links TRBV29-1 with TRBJ2-1; no definite D call. The DNA of the CDR3 is TGCAGCGTTCGCCAAGCTGTTGAGAATGAGCAGTTCTTC. Translation gives CSVRQAVENEQFF.